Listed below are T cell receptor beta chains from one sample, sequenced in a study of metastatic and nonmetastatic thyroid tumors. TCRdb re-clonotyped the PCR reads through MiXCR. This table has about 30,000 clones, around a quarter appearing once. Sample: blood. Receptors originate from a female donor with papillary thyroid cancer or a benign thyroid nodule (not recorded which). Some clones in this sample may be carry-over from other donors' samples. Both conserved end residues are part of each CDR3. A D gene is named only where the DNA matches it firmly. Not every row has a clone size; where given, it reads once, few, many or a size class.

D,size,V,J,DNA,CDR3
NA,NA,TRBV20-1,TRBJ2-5,TGCAGTGCTGTCGACCCGTACCAAGAGACCCAGTACTTC,CSAVDPYQETQYF
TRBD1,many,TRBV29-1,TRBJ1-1,TGCAGCGTTGACGGACAGGGGGCTGAAGCTTTCTTT,CSVDGQGAEAFF
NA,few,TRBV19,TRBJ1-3,TGTGCCAGTAGTATCCGGGTGGGCACCATATATTTT,CASSIRVGTIYF
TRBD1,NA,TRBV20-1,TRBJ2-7,TGCAGTGCGGACAGGGGTAACTACGAGCAGTACTTC,CSADRGNYEQYF
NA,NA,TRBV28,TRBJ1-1,TGTGCCAGCAGTTCCCGGACAGAGAACACTGAAGCTTTCTTT,CASSSRTENTEAFF
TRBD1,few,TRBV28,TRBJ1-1,TGTGCCAGCAGTAAACCGACAGGGCTGAACACTGAAGCTTTCTTT,CASSKPTGLNTEAFF
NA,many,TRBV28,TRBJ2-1,TGTGCCAGCAGTCTCCTTCTAGGATACAATGAGCAGTTCTTC,CASSLLLGYNEQFF
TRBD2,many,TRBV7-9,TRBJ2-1,TGTGCCAGCAGCTTTGGGACTAGCGAGTACAATGAGCAGTTCTTC,CASSFGTSEYNEQFF
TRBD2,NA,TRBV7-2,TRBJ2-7,TGTGCCAGCAGCACCCTCGGGACTAGTGTCTACGAGCAGTACTTC,CASSTLGTSVYEQYF
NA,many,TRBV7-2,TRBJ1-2,TGTGCCACGAACCAGGGTGGGCCCAGCTACACCTTC,CATNQGGPSYTF
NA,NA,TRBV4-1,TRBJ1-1,TGCGCCAGCAGCCAAGATAATACAGTAGCAGCTTTCTTT,CASSQDNTVAAFF
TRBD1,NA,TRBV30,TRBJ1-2,TGTTCCTGGAGTCGCATCACCGGGACAGACCATAACTATGGCTACACCTTC,CSWSRITGTDHNYGYTF
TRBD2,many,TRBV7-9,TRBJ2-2,TGTGCCAGCAGCTTCTCTAGCGGGAAGGCCGGGGAGCTGTTTTTT,CASSFSSGKAGELFF
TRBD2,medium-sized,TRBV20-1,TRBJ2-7,TGCAGTGCTAGTCCTAAACTAGCGGGCTCCTACGAGCAGTACTTC,CSASPKLAGSYEQYF
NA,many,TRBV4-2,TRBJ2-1,TGTGCCAGCAGCCAGGGCTCCTACAATGAGCAGTTCTTC,CASSQGSYNEQFF
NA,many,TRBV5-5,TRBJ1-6,TGTGCCAGCAGCCGGGGGGGGGTCCGTGATTCACCCCTCCACTTT,CASSRGGVRDSPLHF
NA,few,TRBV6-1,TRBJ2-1,TGTGCAAGAAGTCCCACTCGGAGTGGGGAGCAGTTCTTC,CARSPTRSGEQFF
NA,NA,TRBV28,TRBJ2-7,TGTGCCAGCAAAGGACTTGGACACCAGCAGGACTTC,CASKGLGHQQDF
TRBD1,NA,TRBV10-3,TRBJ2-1,TGTGTCATCAGTGAGATACAGGGGAACACCTACAATGAGCAGTTCTTC,CVISEIQGNTYNEQFF
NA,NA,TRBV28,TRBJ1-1,TGTGCCAGCAGCCCGTTCGCGGTTGTTGAAGCTTTCTTT,CASSPFAVVEAFF
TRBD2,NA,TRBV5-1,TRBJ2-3,TGCGCCAGCAGCTTAGGAAACTTAGCGGGGGCCACAGATACGCAGTATTTT,CASSLGNLAGATDTQYF
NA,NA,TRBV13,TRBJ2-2,TGTGCCAGCACTCGGGGAAACACCGGGGAGCTGTTTTTT,CASTRGNTGELFF
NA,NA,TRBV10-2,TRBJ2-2,TGCGCCAGCAGGGTAACTAGTGTCTTGGAGCTGTTTTTT,CASRVTSVLELFF
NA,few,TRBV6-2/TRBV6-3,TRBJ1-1,TGTGCCAGCAGTTACTCTGCGCGGGCAGGGGCCCTGAGGACTGAAGCTTTCTTT,CASSYSARAGALRTEAFF
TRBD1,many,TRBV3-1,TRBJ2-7,TGTGCCAGCAGCCGCAGGGGGCGCGACGAGCAGTACTTC,CASSRRGRDEQYF
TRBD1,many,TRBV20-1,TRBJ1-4,TGCAGTTTGGACAGGGGCAAGGAAAAACTGTTTTTT,CSLDRGKEKLFF